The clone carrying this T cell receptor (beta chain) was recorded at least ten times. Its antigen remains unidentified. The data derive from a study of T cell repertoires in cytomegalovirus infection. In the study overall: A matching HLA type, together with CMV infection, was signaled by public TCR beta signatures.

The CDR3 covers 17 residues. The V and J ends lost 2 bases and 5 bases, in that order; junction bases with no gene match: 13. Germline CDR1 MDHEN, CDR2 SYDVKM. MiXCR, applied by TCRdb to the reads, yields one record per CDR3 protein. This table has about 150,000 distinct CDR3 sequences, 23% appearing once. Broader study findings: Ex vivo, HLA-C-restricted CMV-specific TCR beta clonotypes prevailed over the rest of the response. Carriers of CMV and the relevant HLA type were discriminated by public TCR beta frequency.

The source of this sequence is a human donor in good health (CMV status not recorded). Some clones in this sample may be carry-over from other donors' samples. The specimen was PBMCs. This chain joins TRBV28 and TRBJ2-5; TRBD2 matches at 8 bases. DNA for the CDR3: TGTGCCAGCAGTTTACCCACAACGGGAGGGCCCGGGGAGACCCAGTACTTC. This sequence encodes CASSLPTTGGPGETQYF.